This TCR beta chain was recovered during a study of blood T cells in healthy people across ages. Trimming left V 6 bases short and J 7 bases short, with 9 bases between. The CDR3 runs to 11 residues. Per germline, CDR1 MDHEN and CDR2 SYDVKM. This clonotype was counted between two and nine times. Its antigen is unidentified. Isolation of PBMCs gave at least 7 million cells per sample. Study-wide findings and caveats: The study found more naive CD4+ cells and higher diversity in long-lived than aged donors.

A sample-barcoded 5' primer and a J-beta primer mix were used in a second PCR of roughly 6 to 12 cycles. MiXCR, applied by TCRdb to the 5' RACE reads, yields one record per CDR3 protein. The table records some 920,000 distinct CDR3 sequences, roughly 51% of them present only once. The rearrangement uses TRBV28 and TRBJ1-2; D remains unclear. The source is a woman aged 60 to 75 in good health. Sequences were obtained from blood. CDR3 DNA sequence: TGTGCCAGCAGGGAGGTACGTGGCTACACCTTC. This sequence encodes CASREVRGYTF.